This entry lists 9 T cell receptor beta chains sequenced from one sample in a study of shared clonotypes between healthy human individuals. Libraries were prepared by immunoSEQ multiplex PCR; TCRdb keeps only in-frame clonotypes and omits some of them. The data hold roughly 1,000,000 clones, with 78% observed a single time. The sample consisted of memory CD4+ T cells from PBMCs. The sample's subset: CD45RA-negative fraction. These receptors originate from a man between 18 and 29 years old in good health. Some clones in this sample may be carry-over from other donors' samples.

V and J are TRBV6-1 and TRBJ2-3; 8 bases line up with TRBD1. V dropped 7 bases and J dropped 4; count of bases not matched to a gene: 7. Per germline, CDR1 MNHNS and CDR2 SASEGT. This CDR3 is 14 amino acids long. In nucleotides, the CDR3 is TGTGCCAGCATATCCCCCAGGGGGCCAGATACGCAGTATTTT. Translating it yields CASISPRGPDTQYF.

The chain uses TRBV4-3 and TRBJ1-6; D might be TRBD1 (6 bases). V was cut by 3 bases and J by 9 bases, with 12 bases left in between. The germline V gene has CDR1 LGHNA and CDR2 YSLEER. The CDR3 sequence is 14 residues long. CDR3 in DNA: TGCGCCAGCAGCCAGGGACAAGGGGGTTCACCCCTCCACTTT. Translated: CASSQGQGGSPLHF.

The chain employs TRBV10-1 and TRBJ1-1; TRBD1 might be the D (5 bases). Germline V gives CDR1 WNHNN, CDR2 SYGVQD (reference sequence). The length of the CDR3 is 14 residues. V was trimmed by 3 bases and J by 4 bases, leaving 12 bases between them. Here the CDR3 reads CASSEIKGSTEAFF. The CDR3, as DNA: TGCGCCAGCAGTGAAATAAAGGGGTCCACTGAAGCTTTCTTT.

The chain recombines TRBV28 with TRBJ1-2, with unresolved D. V lost 3 bases and J lost 4, with 9 bases in between. In germline, CDR1 is MDHEN, CDR2 SYDVKM. The CDR3 spans 13 residues. The CDR3 sequence: CASSFEKVYGYTF. CDR3 in DNA: TGTGCCAGCAGTTTCGAGAAGGTCTATGGCTACACCTTC.

The chain joins TRBV6-4 to TRBJ1-3; TRBD1 is a possible D gene (6 bases). CDR1 and CDR2 from the germline V gene are MRHNA and SNTAGT. V lost 4 bases, J lost 3 bases, and 16 bases lay in between. The CDR3 covers 16 residues. CDR3 region: CASSGPDRCIGNTIYF. The CDR3 nucleotides are TGTGCCAGCAGTGGGCCCGACAGGTGTATTGGAAACACCATATATTTT.

The V gene is TRBV5-1, the J gene TRBJ1-5; 9 nucleotides agree with TRBD1. This CDR3 has 14 residues. Germline loops: CDR1 SGHRS, CDR2 YFSETQ. Trimming removed 4 bases from V and 6 bases from J; junction bases left unmatched: 5. The CDR3 coding sequence is TGCGCCAGCAGCCAAGACAGGGGGAGTCAGCCCCAGCATTTT. Its translation is CASSQDRGSQPQHF.

This clone was found a few times. The V gene is TRBV2, the J gene TRBJ1-4; no clear D gene. The CDR3 covers 14 residues. Trimming removed 5 bases from V and 1 base from J, with 8 bases in between. Germline assignment: CDR1 SNHLY and CDR2 FYNNEI. CDR3 in amino acids: CASSSRVTNEKLFF. The CDR3 DNA reads as TGTGCCAGCAGTTCAAGGGTAACTAATGAAAAACTGTTTTTT.

The chain carries TRBV6-4 and TRBJ2-3, with D perhaps TRBD2 (6 bases). Trimming left V 4 bases short and J 0 bases short, with 8 bases between. CDR1 MRHNA and CDR2 SNTAGT come from the germline V gene. The CDR3 covers 14 residues. DNA for the CDR3: TGTGCCAGCAGTGTTGGGACTAGCACAGATACGCAGTATTTT. Translation: CASSVGTSTDTQYF.

V and J are TRBV7-2 and TRBJ1-2; no clear D. CDR3 length: 14 residues. V lost 1 base to trimming and J lost 4 bases, with 10 bases between them. The germline V gene has CDR1 SGHTA and CDR2 FQGNSA. The CDR3 DNA reads TGTGCCAGCAGCTTAGGAGAAGGGAGCTATGGCTACACCTTC. This translates into CASSLGEGSYGYTF.